This T cell receptor (beta chain) comes out of a study of blood T cell repertoires in COVID-19. In the study overall: The United States, Italy and Spain supplied acute and convalescent COVID-19 samples. From T cells, B-cell-depleted T cells, or PBMCs came the material, which was cDNA or gDNA.

V was trimmed by 0 bases and J by 11 bases, leaving 10 bases between them. The germline V gene encodes CDR1 LGHDT and CDR2 YNNKEL (reference sequence). There are 12 residues in the CDR3. How the authors handled the data: Cell counts per sample came from amplifying reference gene primers. Clones were read by immunoSEQ multiplex PCR, and TCRdb kept only the in-frame ones, dropping some. V, J and clone size are taken as reported in that table, and D and trimming were inferred from the DNA itself. The sample holds about 100,000 clones; less than 90% are singletons and the top ten take roughly 7.3%. The chain is built from TRBV3-1 (or the pseudogene TRBV3-2) and TRBJ1-1; no clear D. The sequencing input was peripheral blood. This receptor was taken from a man in his thirties or forties in a cohort sampled during active COVID-19. The CDR3 nucleotides are TGTGCCAGCAGCCAAGAAGCACGGAGGGCTTTCTTT. Residues: CASSQEARRAFF.